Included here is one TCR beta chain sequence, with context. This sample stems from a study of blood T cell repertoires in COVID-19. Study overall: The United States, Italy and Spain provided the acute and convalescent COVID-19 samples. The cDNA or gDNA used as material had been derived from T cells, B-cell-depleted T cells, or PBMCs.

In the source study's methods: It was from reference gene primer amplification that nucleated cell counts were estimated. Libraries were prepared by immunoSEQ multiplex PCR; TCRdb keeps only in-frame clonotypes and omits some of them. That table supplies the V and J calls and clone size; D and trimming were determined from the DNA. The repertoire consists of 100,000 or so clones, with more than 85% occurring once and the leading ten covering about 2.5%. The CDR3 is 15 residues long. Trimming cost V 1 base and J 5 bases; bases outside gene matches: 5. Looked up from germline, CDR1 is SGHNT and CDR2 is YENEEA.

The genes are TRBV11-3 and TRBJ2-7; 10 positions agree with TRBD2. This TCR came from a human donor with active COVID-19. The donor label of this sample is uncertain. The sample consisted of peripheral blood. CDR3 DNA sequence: TGTGCCAGCAGCTTAGGAGCGGGGGGGTCTAACGAGCAGTACTTC. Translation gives CASSLGAGGSNEQYF.